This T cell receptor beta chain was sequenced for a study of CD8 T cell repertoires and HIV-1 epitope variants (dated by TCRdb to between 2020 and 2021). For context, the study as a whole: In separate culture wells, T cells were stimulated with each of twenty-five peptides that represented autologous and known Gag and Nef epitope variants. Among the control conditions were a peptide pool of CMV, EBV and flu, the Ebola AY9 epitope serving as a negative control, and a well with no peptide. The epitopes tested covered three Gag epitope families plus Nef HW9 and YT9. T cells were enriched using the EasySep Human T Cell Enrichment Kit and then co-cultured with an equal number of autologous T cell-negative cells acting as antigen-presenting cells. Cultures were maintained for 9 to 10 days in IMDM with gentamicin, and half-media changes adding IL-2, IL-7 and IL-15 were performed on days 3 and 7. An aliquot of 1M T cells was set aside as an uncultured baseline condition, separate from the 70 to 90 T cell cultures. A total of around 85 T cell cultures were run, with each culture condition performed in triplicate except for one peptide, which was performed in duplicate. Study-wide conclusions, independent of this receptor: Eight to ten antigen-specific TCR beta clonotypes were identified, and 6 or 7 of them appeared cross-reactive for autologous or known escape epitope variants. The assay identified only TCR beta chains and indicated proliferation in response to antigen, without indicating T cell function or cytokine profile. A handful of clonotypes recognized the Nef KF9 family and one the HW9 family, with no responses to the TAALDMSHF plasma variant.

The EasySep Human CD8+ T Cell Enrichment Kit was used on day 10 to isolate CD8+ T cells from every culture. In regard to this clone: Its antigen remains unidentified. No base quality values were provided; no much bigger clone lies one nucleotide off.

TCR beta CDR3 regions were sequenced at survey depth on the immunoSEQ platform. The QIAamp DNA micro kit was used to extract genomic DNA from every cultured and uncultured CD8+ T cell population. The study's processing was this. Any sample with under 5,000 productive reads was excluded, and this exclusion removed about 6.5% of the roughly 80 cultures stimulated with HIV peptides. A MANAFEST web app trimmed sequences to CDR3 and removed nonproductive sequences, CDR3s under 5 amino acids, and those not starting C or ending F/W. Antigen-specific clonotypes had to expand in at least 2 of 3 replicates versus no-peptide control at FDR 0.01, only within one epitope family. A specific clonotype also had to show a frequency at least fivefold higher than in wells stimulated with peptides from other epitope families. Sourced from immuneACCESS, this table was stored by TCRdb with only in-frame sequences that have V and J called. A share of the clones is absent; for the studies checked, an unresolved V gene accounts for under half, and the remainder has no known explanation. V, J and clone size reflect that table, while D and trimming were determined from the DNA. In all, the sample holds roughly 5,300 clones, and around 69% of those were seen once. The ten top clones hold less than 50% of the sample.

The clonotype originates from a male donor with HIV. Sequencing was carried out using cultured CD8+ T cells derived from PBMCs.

The CDR3 sequence is CASSQDLDRLYGYTF. Here is the DNA: TGCGCCAGCAGCCAAGATCTGGACAGGCTCTATGGCTACACCTTC. This receptor chain uses TRBV4-3 and TRBJ1-2; the junction holds 7 bases that match TRBD1. CDR1 LGHNA and CDR2 YSLEER were looked up in the germline V gene. Trimming accounts for 0 bases at V and 4 bases at J, while the number of junction bases matched to no gene is 5. The CDR3 contains 15 residues, cysteine and phenylalanine counted. The kept DNA is CDR3 alone, 45 bases in frame from the first base.